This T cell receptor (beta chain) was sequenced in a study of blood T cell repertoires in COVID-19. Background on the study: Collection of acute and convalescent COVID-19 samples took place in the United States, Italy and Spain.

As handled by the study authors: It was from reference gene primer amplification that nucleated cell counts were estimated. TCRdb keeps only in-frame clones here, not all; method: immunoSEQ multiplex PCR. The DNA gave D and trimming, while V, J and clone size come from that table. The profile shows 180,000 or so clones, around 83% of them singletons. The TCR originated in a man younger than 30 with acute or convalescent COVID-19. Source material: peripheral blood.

The CDR3 DNA follows: TGCAGCGTTGGAAACAGGGGCCCGGGCGAAAAACTGTTTTTT. Its translation is CSVGNRGPGEKLFF. V and J are TRBV29-1 and TRBJ1-4; TRBD1 matches at 7 bases. Trimming removed 4 bases from V and 8 bases from J; junction bases left unmatched: 10. Per germline, CDR1 SQVTM and CDR2 ANQGSEA. The CDR3 extends over 14 amino acids.